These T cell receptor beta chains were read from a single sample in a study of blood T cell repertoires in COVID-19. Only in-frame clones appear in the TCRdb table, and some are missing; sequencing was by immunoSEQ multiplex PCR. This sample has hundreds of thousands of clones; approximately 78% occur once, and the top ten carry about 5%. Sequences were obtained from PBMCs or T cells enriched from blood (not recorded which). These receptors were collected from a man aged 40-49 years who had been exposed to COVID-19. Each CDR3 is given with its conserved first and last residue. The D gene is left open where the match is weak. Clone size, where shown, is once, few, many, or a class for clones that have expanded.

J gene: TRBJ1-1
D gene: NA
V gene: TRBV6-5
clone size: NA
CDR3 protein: CASSFLNTEAFF
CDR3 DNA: TGTGCCAGCAGTTTTCTTAACACTGAAGCTTTCTTT

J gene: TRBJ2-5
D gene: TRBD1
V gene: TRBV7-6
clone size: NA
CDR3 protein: CASSDRVPETQYF
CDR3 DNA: TGTGCCAGCAGCGACAGGGTTCCGGAGACCCAGTACTTC

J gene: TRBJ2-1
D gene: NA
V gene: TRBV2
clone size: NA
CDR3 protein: CASERGNSNEQFF
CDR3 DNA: TGTGCCAGCGAACGGGGGAACTCCAATGAGCAGTTCTTC

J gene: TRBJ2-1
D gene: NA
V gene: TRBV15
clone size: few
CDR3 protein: CATSRGGGADNEQFF
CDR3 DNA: TGTGCCACCAGCAGAGGAGGGGGAGCGGACAATGAGCAGTTCTTC

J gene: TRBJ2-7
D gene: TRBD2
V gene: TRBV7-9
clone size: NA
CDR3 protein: CASSTSSLTSGRNEQYF
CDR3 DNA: TGTGCCAGCAGCACTAGTTCTTTGACTAGCGGGAGAAACGAGCAGTACTTC

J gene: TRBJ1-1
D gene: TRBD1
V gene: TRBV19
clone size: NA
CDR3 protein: CASSPQGGEAFF
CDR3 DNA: TGTGCCTCCTCGCCACAGGGGGGTGAAGCTTTCTTT

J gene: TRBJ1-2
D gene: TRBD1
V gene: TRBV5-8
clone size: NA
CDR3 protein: CASSLSPGQVYGYTF
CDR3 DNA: TGTGCCAGCAGCTTGTCTCCCGGACAGGTCTATGGCTACACCTTC

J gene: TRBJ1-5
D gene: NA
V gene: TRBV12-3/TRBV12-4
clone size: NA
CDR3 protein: CASNTVSNQPQHF
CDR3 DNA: TGTGCCAGCAACACCGTGAGCAATCAGCCCCAGCATTTT

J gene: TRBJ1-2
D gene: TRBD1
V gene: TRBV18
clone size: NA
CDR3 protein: CASSPRDRDPSGYTF
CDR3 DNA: TGTGCCAGCTCACCCCGGGACAGGGATCCCTCTGGCTACACCTTC

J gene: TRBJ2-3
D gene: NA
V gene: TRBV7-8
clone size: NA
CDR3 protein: CASTLSEVYTDTQYF
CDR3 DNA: TGTGCCAGCACCCTTAGCGAAGTCTACACAGATACGCAGTATTTT

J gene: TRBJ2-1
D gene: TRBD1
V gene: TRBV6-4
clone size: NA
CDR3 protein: CASSLTGAANEQFF
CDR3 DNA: TGTGCCAGCAGTCTGACAGGGGCGGCCAATGAGCAGTTCTTC

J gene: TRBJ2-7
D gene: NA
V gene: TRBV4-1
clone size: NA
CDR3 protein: CASTESVSFSYEQYF
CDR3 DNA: TGCGCCAGCACGGAGTCAGTTTCGTTTAGCTACGAGCAGTACTTC

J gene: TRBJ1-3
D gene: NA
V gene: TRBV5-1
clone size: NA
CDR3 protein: CASSPGQRADSGNTIYF
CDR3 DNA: TGCGCCAGCAGCCCGGGACAAAGGGCCGACTCTGGAAACACCATATATTTT

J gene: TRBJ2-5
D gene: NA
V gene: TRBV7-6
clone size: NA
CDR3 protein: CASRGGSQETQYF
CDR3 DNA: TGTGCCAGCAGGGGCGGGTCCCAAGAGACCCAGTACTTC

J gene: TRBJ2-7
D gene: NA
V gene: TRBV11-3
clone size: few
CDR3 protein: CASSPGGTLGYEQYF
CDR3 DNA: TGTGCCAGCAGCCCGGGCGGGACCTTGGGCTACGAGCAGTACTTC

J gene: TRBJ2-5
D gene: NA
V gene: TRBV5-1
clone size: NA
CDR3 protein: CASSLASQETQYF
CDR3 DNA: TGCGCCAGCAGCTTGGCCAGCCAAGAGACCCAGTACTTC

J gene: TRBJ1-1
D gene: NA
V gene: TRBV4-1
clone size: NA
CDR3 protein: CASSLGAPNTEAFF
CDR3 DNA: TGCGCCAGCAGCCTGGGGGCGCCGAACACTGAAGCTTTCTTT

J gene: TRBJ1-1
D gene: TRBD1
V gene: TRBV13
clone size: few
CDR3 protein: CASSSRAGTGEAFF
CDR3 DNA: TGTGCCAGCAGCTCGAGGGCCGGGACAGGTGAAGCTTTCTTT

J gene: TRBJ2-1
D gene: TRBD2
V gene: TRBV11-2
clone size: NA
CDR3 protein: CASSRTSGRAGSEQFF
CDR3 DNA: TGTGCCAGCTCGCGGACTAGCGGGAGGGCTGGGAGTGAGCAGTTCTTC

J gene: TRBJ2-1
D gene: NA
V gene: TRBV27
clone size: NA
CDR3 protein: CASSLERVGHNEQFF
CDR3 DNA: TGTGCCAGCAGTTTGGAGCGGGTCGGTCACAATGAGCAGTTCTTC

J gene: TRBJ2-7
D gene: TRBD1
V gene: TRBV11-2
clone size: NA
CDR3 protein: CASSWGQTYHEQYF
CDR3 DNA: TGTGCCAGCAGCTGGGGACAGACATACCACGAGCAGTACTTC

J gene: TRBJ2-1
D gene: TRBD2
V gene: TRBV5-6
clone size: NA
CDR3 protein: CASSSALSGTYSYNEQFF
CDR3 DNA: TGTGCCAGCAGCTCCGCCCTTAGCGGGACCTACTCCTACAATGAGCAGTTCTTC

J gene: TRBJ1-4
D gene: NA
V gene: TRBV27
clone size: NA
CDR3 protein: CASSPGDSNEKLFF
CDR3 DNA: TGTGCCAGCAGCCCAGGGGATTCCAATGAAAAACTGTTTTTT

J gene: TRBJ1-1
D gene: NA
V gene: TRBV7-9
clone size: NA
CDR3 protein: CAAGAFTEAFF
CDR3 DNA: TGTGCCGCGGGGGCTTTCACTGAAGCTTTCTTT

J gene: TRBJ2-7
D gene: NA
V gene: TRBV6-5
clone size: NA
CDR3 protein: CASSYSGPQGEQYF
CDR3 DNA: TGTGCCAGCAGTTACTCCGGGCCCCAGGGCGAGCAGTACTTC

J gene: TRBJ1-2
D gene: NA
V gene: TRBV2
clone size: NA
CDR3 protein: CASSARNYYGYTF
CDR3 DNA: TGTGCCAGCAGTGCCAGGAACTACTATGGCTACACCTTC

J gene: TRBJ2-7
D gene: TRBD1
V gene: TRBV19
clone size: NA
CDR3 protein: CASRRGQTYEQYF
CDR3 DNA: TGTGCCAGTAGAAGGGGGCAGACCTACGAGCAGTACTTC

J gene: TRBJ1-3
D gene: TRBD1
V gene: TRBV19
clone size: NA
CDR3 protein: CASSPGGGNTIYF
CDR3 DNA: TGTGCCAGTAGTCCAGGGGGCGGAAACACCATATATTTT

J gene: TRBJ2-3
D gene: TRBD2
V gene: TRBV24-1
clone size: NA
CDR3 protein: CATSGREMRTDTQYF
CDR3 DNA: TGTGCCACCAGTGGGCGGGAGATGAGGACAGATACGCAGTATTTT

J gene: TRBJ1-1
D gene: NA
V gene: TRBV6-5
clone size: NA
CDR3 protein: CAAGRLNTEAFF
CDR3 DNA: TGTGCCGCCGGCAGACTAAACACTGAAGCTTTCTTT

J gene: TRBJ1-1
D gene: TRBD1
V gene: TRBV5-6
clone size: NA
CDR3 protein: CASSEGAAMNTEAFF
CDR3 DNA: TGTGCCAGCAGCGAGGGGGCAGCCATGAACACTGAAGCTTTCTTT

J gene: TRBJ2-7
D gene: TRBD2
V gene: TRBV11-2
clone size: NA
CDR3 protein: CASSLGGRSYEQYF
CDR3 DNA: TGTGCCAGCAGCTTGGGCGGGAGGAGCTACGAGCAGTACTTC

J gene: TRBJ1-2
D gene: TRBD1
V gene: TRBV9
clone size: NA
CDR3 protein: CASSPDTGGTNYGYTF
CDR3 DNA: TGTGCCAGCAGCCCTGACACAGGGGGCACGAACTATGGCTACACCTTC

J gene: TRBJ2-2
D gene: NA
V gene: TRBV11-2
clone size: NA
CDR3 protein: CASSFNTGELFF
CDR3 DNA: TGTGCCAGCAGCTTTAATACCGGGGAGCTGTTTTTT

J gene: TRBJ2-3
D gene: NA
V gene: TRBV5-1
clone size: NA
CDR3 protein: CASSLPIQGDTQYF
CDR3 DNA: TGCGCCAGCAGCTTGCCCATACAGGGAGATACGCAGTATTTT

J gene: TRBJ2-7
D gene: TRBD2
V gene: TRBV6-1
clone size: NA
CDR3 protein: CASSEFGGGRYEQYF
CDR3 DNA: TGTGCCAGCAGTGAATTCGGGGGGGGTCGCTACGAGCAGTACTTC

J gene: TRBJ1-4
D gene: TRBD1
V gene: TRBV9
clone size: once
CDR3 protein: CASSVELEGQYEKLFF
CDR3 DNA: TGTGCCAGCAGCGTAGAACTGGAGGGACAGTACGAAAAACTGTTTTTT

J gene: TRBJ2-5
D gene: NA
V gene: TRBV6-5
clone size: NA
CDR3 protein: CASSSYRAQETQYF
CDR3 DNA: TGTGCCAGCAGTAGTTACAGGGCCCAAGAGACCCAGTACTTC

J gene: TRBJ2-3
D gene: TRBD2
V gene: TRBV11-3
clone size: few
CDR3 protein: CASSAQASGGTDTQYF
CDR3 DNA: TGTGCCAGCAGCGCCCAAGCTAGCGGGGGCACAGATACGCAGTATTTT

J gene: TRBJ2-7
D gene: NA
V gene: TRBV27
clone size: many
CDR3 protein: CASKRSPTYEQYF
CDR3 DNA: TGTGCCAGCAAAAGGAGCCCAACTTACGAGCAGTACTTC

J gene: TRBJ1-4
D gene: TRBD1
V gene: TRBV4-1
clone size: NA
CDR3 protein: CASSPGTGGNEKLFF
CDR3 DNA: TGCGCCAGCAGCCCTGGGACAGGCGGTAATGAAAAACTGTTTTTT